This T cell receptor beta chain derives from a study of cytomegalovirus exposure and HLA in healthy donors. The trim removed 5 bases at V and 6 bases at J, leaving 18 bases unmatched. The CDR3 loop spans 17 amino acids. Germline values: CDR1 GTSNPN, CDR2 SVGIG (reference sequence). PCR used 60 Vbeta primers and 13 Jbeta primers. The repertoire was sequenced with immunoSEQ multiplex PCR; TCRdb's copy has only in-frame clones and lacks some. The data contain 90,000 to 110,000 clones, approximately 70% of them singletons. Sequenced input: PBMCs. The V gene is TRBV30, the J gene TRBJ1-5, with TRBD1 identical over 8 bases. This receptor was obtained from a woman in her 70s in good health and CMV-seropositive. For the CDR3, the DNA is TGTGCCTGGGGTCACCGGACAGGGCAAGGAGGGGCTCAGCCCCAGCATTTT. This codes for CAWGHRTGQGGAQPQHF.